Below, one T cell receptor (beta chain) is given with its context. What it recognizes is unknown. The data were taken from a study of cytomegalovirus exposure and HLA in healthy donors. The study's findings and limits: The investigators catalogued 180 or so TCR beta chains as cytomegalovirus-associated. Researchers reported that a few CMV-associated chains were confirmed in vitro as CMV antigen-specific. The tendency of first-cohort TCR clusters to co-occur in the 120 or so validation repertoires emerged from a later analysis.

Clones were read by immunoSEQ multiplex PCR, and TCRdb kept only the in-frame ones, dropping some. The sample has about 150,000 clones; less than 90% are singletons. CDR3 size: 15 residues. V was clipped by 4 bases and J by 4 bases; unmatched bases: 10. CDR1 and CDR2 (germline): SGHRS, YFSETQ. The rearrangement uses TRBV5-1 and TRBJ1-2; TRBD1 matches at 7 bases. The sample taken for sequencing was PBMCs. The clonotype originates from a young man in good health and CMV-seropositive. DNA of the CDR3: TGCGCCAGCAGCCCCGACAGGGCGTGGAGCTATGGCTACACCTTC. Translation: CASSPDRAWSYGYTF. The full variable domain, with the rest looked up from reference TRBV5-1 and TRBJ1-2, is KAGVTQTPRYLIKTRGQQVTLSCSPISGHRSVSWYQQTPGQGLQFLFEYFSETQRNKGNFPGRFSGRQFSNSRSEMNVSTLELGDSALYLCASSPDRAWSYGYTFGSGTRLTVV.